The 27 T cell receptor beta chains reported below all come from one sample, sequenced in a study of human T cells and chemical hapten exposure. TCRdb called the RACE reads again in MiXCR, with one record for every CDR3 protein. The sample consists of approximately 100,000 distinct CDR3 sequences, around 10% of them appearing once. Regarding time point: patch test 1, 2 weeks after DPC sensitization. The treatment was: therapeutic diphenylcyclopropenone sensitization with weekly scalp DPC. The specimen comprised whole blood, sampled in connection with sensitization to the hapten diphenylcyclopropenone (DPC). These TCRs come from a woman in her thirties or forties with alopecia areata. Some clones in this sample may be carry-over from other donors' samples.

This chain links TRBV10-2 with TRBJ2-1; 7 bases fit TRBD2. The length of the CDR3 is 16 residues. The V gene's germline CDR1 is WSHSY and CDR2 SAAADI. Trimming removed 10 bases from V and 9 bases from J; junction bases left unmatched: 21. CDR3 in DNA: TGCGCCACCGCCCACCCCGCCGGCGGGAGCTTCGGTGAGCAGTTCTTC. It yields the protein CATAHPAGGSFGEQFF.

The genes are TRBV28 and TRBJ1-5; D unclear. The V gene lost 4 bases and the J gene lost 7 bases, with 11 bases spanning the gap. The germline V gene encodes CDR1 MDHEN and CDR2 SYDVKM. The CDR3 extends over 13 amino acids. Here the CDR3 reads CASSWSSIQPQHF. The CDR3 DNA follows: TGTGCCAGCAGTTGGTCTTCCATCCAGCCCCAGCATTTT.

This clonotype was found many times. The chain joins TRBV19 to TRBJ1-4; D not certain. The CDR3 has 14 amino acids. CDR1 is LNHDA, CDR2 SQIVND, per germline (reference sequence). Trimming cost V 7 bases and J 10 bases, with 19 bases left between them. This chain's CDR3 is CASNLRRLDGKLFF. DNA of the CDR3: TGTGCCAGTAATCTACGGAGACTCGATGGAAAACTGTTTTTT. Looking up the rest from reference TRBV19 and TRBJ1-4 gives the full variable domain: DGGITQSPKYLFRKEGQNVTLSCEQNLNHDAMYWYRQDPGQGLRLIYYSQIVNDFQKGDIAEGYSVSREKKESFPLTVTSAQKNPTAFYLCASNLRRLDGKLFFGSGTQLSVL.

This clonotype was counted ten times or more. The chain is built from TRBV7-6 and TRBJ1-2, with no clear D. The CDR3 extends over 13 amino acids. The germline V gene has CDR1 SGHVS and CDR2 FNYEAQ. Trimming shortened V by 3 bases and J by 8 bases, and 13 bases separated the two germline ends. DNA for the CDR3: TGTGCCAGCAGCTTGCGGGAGTTAAGGGGCTACACCTTC. This sequence encodes CASSLRELRGYTF.

This clonotype was recorded at least ten times. The gene calls are TRBV5-6 and TRBJ1-1, with unresolved D. Germline V gives CDR1 SGHDT, CDR2 YYEEEE. V was shortened by 1 base and J by 2 bases, with 6 bases between the two germline ends. CDR3 length equals 13 residues. This CDR3 is CASSLTTNTEAFF. CDR3 in DNA: TGTGCCAGCAGCTTGACAACAAACACTGAAGCTTTCTTT.

The J gene is TRBJ2-1, the V gene TRBV7-3; 9 nucleotides match TRBD1. CDR1 SGHTA and CDR2 FQGTGA come from the germline V gene. This CDR3 has 15 amino acids. Trimming at V came to 5 bases and at J to 2 bases, leaving 4 bases not matched to a gene. CDR3 residues: CASSPTGGPYNEQFF. The CDR3 DNA reads as TGTGCCAGCAGCCCTACAGGGGGCCCCTACAATGAGCAGTTCTTC.

This clonotype occurred a few times. The chain joins TRBV28 to TRBJ2-1; possibly TRBD2 for D (5 bases). Looked up from germline, CDR1 is MDHEN and CDR2 is SYDVKM. The length of the CDR3 is 16 residues. The V and J ends lost 5 bases and 8 bases respectively, with 22 bases between them. The CDR3 sequence is CASSRSGMRAKDEQFF. In DNA, the CDR3 is TGTGCCAGCAGTCGCTCCGGGATGCGGGCCAAGGATGAGCAGTTCTTC.

In its sample, this clonotype was seen a few times. The genes are TRBV28 and TRBJ1-1; tentatively, D is TRBD1 (5 bases). Germline V gene data show CDR1 as MDHEN and CDR2 as SYDVKM. V lost 5 bases, J lost 0 bases, and 19 bases lay in between. The CDR3 runs 17 residues. The DNA for the CDR3 is TGTGCCAGCAGTGCCAACAGGAACCCCCCCATGAACACTGAAGCTTTCTTT. Translating gives CASSANRNPPMNTEAFF.

Many counts were recorded for this clonotype. The rearrangement joins TRBV24-1 to TRBJ2-7; a weak D match, TRBD2 (6 bases). In germline, CDR1 is KGHDR, CDR2 SFDVKD. This CDR3 has 14 residues. The V gene lost 11 bases and the J gene lost 2 bases, with 18 bases spanning the gap. The CDR3 sequence: CAISSAGLPYEQYF. In DNA form, the CDR3 reads TGTGCCATCTCTTCCGCCGGACTACCCTACGAGCAGTACTTC.

The J gene is TRBJ1-1, the V gene TRBV30; 10 bases align to TRBD1. CDR3 length: 13 amino acids. Trimming at V came to 5 bases and at J to 4 bases, leaving 4 bases not matched to a gene. Germline CDR1 reads GTSNPN; CDR2 reads SVGIG (reference sequence). In DNA form, the CDR3 reads TGTGCCTGGGGGACAGGGGCAAGCACTGAAGCTTTCTTT. Translated, it gives CAWGTGASTEAFF.

This clonotype was counted many times. The genes are TRBV7-2 and TRBJ1-2; D may be TRBD1 (5 bases). CDR3 length equals 12 residues. CDR1 SGHTA and CDR2 FQGNSA come from the germline V gene. V was clipped by 10 bases and J by 5 bases, with 14 bases between them. CDR3 sequence reads: CATPGEPYGYTF. The CDR3 DNA sequence: TGTGCCACCCCGGGGGAGCCTTATGGCTACACCTTC. The full variable domain, completed using reference TRBV7-2 and TRBJ1-2, is GAGVSQSPSNKVTEKGKDVELRCDPISGHTALYWYRQSLGQGLEFLIYFQGNSAPDKSGLPSDRFSAERTGGSVSTLTIQRTQQEDSAVYLCATPGEPYGYTFGSGTRLTVV.

Note on this clonotype: It may be a read error: a sequence one base away is much more abundant. This chain connects TRBV25-1 to TRBJ2-4; TRBD1 agrees at 7 bases. The CDR3 runs 14 residues. Germline trimming cut 5 bases from V and 9 bases from J; bases unmatched to any gene: 10. Germline V gene sequence: CDR1 MGHDK, CDR2 SYGVNS. CDR3 amino acids: CASSKGQVISIQYF. DNA for the CDR3: TGTGCCAGCAGTAAAGGACAGGTAATCAGCATTCAGTACTTC.

In the case of this clonotype: A much larger clone lies a single base off, so this may be a read error. The chain couples TRBV10-2 to TRBJ2-5; no clear D gene. The CDR3 covers 12 residues. Germline values: CDR1 WSHSY, CDR2 SAAADI. Trimming left V 5 bases short and J 6 bases short, with 10 bases between. The CDR3 DNA is TGCGCCAGCAGTCATAGTCAAAAGACCCAGTACTTC. Its protein is CASSHSQKTQYF.

This clonotype was counted a few times. The rearrangement uses TRBV29-1 and TRBJ2-5, with 11 bases that match TRBD2. Trimming took 3 bases from V and 5 from J; bases not matched to a gene: 2. The CDR3 covers 13 residues. CDR1 is SQVTM and CDR2 is ANQGSEA in the germline V gene. The chain's CDR3 is CSVDSSGRETQYF. In DNA, the CDR3 is TGCAGCGTTGATTCTAGCGGGAGGGAGACCCAGTACTTC.

In the case of this clonotype: Given a much more abundant clone one base away, this may be a read error. This chain connects TRBV10-3 to TRBJ2-1; D is possibly TRBD1 (6 bases). Germline values: CDR1 ENHRY, CDR2 SYGVKD. CDR3 size: 13 residues. The CDR3 reads CANSESRGNEQFF. DNA of the CDR3: TGTGCCAACAGTGAGTCCAGGGGCAATGAGCAGTTCTTC.

This clonotype was detected only a few times. This chain links TRBV7-9 with TRBJ2-7; the match to TRBD2 covers 11 bases. V dropped 5 bases and J dropped 2; count of bases not matched to a gene: 11. The CDR3 runs to 17 residues. The germline V gene encodes CDR1 SEHNR and CDR2 FQNEAQ (reference sequence). CDR3 in amino acids: CASSISRLAGTTYEQYF. CDR3 nucleotide sequence: TGTGCCAGCAGCATTTCCCGACTAGCGGGGACAACCTACGAGCAGTACTTC.

The chain employs TRBV6-2 or TRBV6-3 and TRBJ2-1, with D perhaps TRBD2 (6 bases). CDR3 size: 12 residues. CDR1 and CDR2 (germline): MNHEY, SVGEGT. V was clipped by 6 bases and J by 12 bases, with 15 bases between them. The CDR3 DNA sequence: TGTGCCAGCAGCCGGACTACCGGCGGGCAGTTCTTC. Encoded protein: CASSRTTGGQFF.

This chain links TRBV19 with TRBJ1-2; D is undetermined. V was pared by 3 bases and J by 6 bases, with 14 bases between. Germline CDR1 is LNHDA and CDR2 is SQIVND (reference sequence). This CDR3 is 14 amino acids long. CDR3 DNA: TGTGCCAGTAGTATTCCCTGGCTCGCAGATGGCTACACCTTC. Its protein is CASSIPWLADGYTF. Variable domain in full (rest from reference TRBV19 and TRBJ1-2): DGGITQSPKYLFRKEGQNVTLSCEQNLNHDAMYWYRQDPGQGLRLIYYSQIVNDFQKGDIAEGYSVSREKKESFPLTVTSAQKNPTAFYLCASSIPWLADGYTFGSGTRLTVV.

There are a few counts of this clonotype. The chain employs TRBV19 and TRBJ1-4; D remains ambiguous. Trimming took off 5 bases at V and 0 bases at J, with 7 bases between the two ends. The CDR3 length is 14 residues. The germline gives CDR1 LNHDA, CDR2 SQIVND (reference sequence). CDR3 region: CASSPQATNEKLFF. For the CDR3, the DNA is TGTGCCAGTAGTCCTCAGGCAACTAATGAAAAACTGTTTTTT.

This clonotype showed up many times. The J gene is TRBJ1-3, the V gene TRBV4-2; D not certain. Germline loops: CDR1 LGHNA, CDR2 YNFKEQ. The CDR3 consists of 16 residues. Trimming left V 4 bases short and J 0 bases short, with 13 bases between. CDR3 residues: CASSPRTGSSGNTIYF. As DNA, the CDR3 is TGTGCCAGCAGCCCCCGTACGGGGAGCTCTGGAAACACCATATATTTT.

This clonotype was seen ten or more times. This rearrangement joins TRBV6-4 to TRBJ2-4; D is unresolved. The CDR3 length is 13 residues. Trimming took 3 bases from V and 6 from J, leaving 9 bases between them. In germline, CDR1 is MRHNA, CDR2 SNTAGT. CDR3 DNA: TGTGCCAGCAGTGAGGGCACGGGAAACATTCAGTACTTC. Translated: CASSEGTGNIQYF.

This clonotype turned up a few times. V gene TRBV30 combines with J gene TRBJ2-1; TRBD2 matches at 8 bases. This CDR3 is built from 12 residues. Germline assignment: CDR1 GTSNPN and CDR2 SVGIG (reference sequence). Trimming removed 2 bases from V and 13 bases from J; junction bases left unmatched: 7. This CDR3 reads CAWSPGGVFQFF. The CDR3 nucleotides read TGTGCCTGGAGTCCGGGGGGGGTCTTTCAGTTCTTC. Using reference TRBV30 and TRBJ2-1 for the parts outside the CDR3, the full variable domain is SQTIHQWPATLVQPVGSPLSLECTVEGTSNPNLYWYRQAAGRGLQLLFYSVGIGQISSEVPQNLSASRPQDRQFILSSKKLLLSDSGFYLCAWSPGGVFQFFGPGTRLTVL.

This clonotype has at least ten counts. The genes are TRBV4-2 and TRBJ2-7, with D possibly TRBD1 on 5 matching bases. V was clipped by 0 bases and J by 4 bases, with 10 bases between them. In germline, CDR1 is LGHNA, CDR2 YNFKEQ. The CDR3 has 14 residues. This chain's CDR3 is CASSQETRDYEQYF. The DNA of the CDR3 is TGTGCCAGCAGCCAAGAAACCAGGGATTACGAGCAGTACTTC.

This clonotype has ten or more counts. V gene TRBV28 combines with J gene TRBJ2-4; the D gene is possibly TRBD2 (5 bases). Germline V lookup: CDR1 MDHEN, CDR2 SYDVKM. The CDR3 contains 15 residues. The ends were cut back, 1 base at V and 3 bases at J, with 10 bases in the middle. CDR3 protein: CASSLSGSVKNIQYF. The CDR3, as DNA: TGTGCCAGCAGTTTATCGGGGTCAGTCAAAAACATTCAGTACTTC. Combining the CDR3 with reference TRBV28 and TRBJ2-4 gives the whole variable domain DVKVTQSSRYLVKRTGEKVFLECVQDMDHENMFWYRQDPGLGLRLIYFSYDVKMKEKGDIPEGYSVSREKKERFSLILESASTNQTSMYLCASSLSGSVKNIQYFGAGTRLSVL.

Turning to this clonotype: At one of its ends the junction is not consistent with the germline gene, which may arise from a read error. The chain combines TRBV28 with TRBJ2-2, with D possibly being TRBD2 (5 bases). This CDR3 comprises 15 residues. The germline gives CDR1 MDHEN, CDR2 SYDVKM. CDR3: CASRPGVAGPGELVF. The CDR3 DNA is TGTGCCAGCAGACCCGGGGTAGCAGGTCCCGGGGAGCTGGTTTTT.

In the case of this clonotype: This could be a read error, since a much larger clone is one nucleotide away. V is TRBV14 and J is TRBJ2-1, with D possibly matching TRBD1 (5 bases). The germline CDR1 and CDR2 sequences are SGHDN and FVKESK. There are 17 residues in the CDR3. The CDR3 reads CASSQARRRVYYNKQFF. CDR3 DNA sequence: TGTGCCAGCAGCCAAGCGCGGCGCAGGGTCTACTACAATAAGCAGTTCTTC. Supplemented by reference TRBV14 and TRBJ2-1, the full variable domain reads EAGVTQFPSHSVIEKGQTVTLRCDPISGHDNLYWYRRVMGKEIKFLLHFVKESKQDESGMPNNRFLAERTGGTYSTLKVQPAELEDSGVYFCASSQARRRVYYNKQFFGPGTRLTVL.

This clonotype was detected a few times. The V gene is TRBV30, the J gene TRBJ2-1; unclear D gene. Trimming removed 3 bases from V and 3 bases from J, with 9 bases in between. The CDR3 covers 13 residues. CDR1 is GTSNPN, CDR2 SVGIG, per germline (reference sequence). The chain's CDR3 is CAWRLILYNEQFF. CDR3 in DNA: TGTGCCTGGAGGTTGATACTCTACAATGAGCAGTTCTTC.